This T cell receptor beta chain was documented in a study of blood T cell repertoires in COVID-19. Study-wide context: T cells, B-cell-depleted T cells, or PBMCs supplied cDNA or gDNA.

The repertoire was sequenced with immunoSEQ multiplex PCR; TCRdb's copy has only in-frame clones and lacks some. The sample has some 90,000 clones, roughly 89% seen once. This CDR3 is built from 14 residues. CDR1 is LNHDA, CDR2 SQIVND, per germline (reference sequence). Germline trimming cut 8 bases from V and 2 bases from J; bases unmatched to any gene: 6. Source material: peripheral blood. The receptor comes from a woman aged 55-70 years with COVID-19, enrolled during active disease. J is TRBJ1-2 and V is TRBV19; 9 bases fit TRBD1. CDR3 region: CASATGGANYGYTF. For the CDR3, the DNA is TGTGCCAGTGCCACAGGGGGCGCAAACTATGGCTACACCTTC.